The clone carrying this T cell receptor (beta chain) turned up a few times. Trimming removed 1 base at V and 2 bases at J, with 14 bases between. CDR1 is SGHTA, CDR2 FQGNSA, per germline. The CDR3 sequence is 16 residues long. This record belongs to a study of T-cell reconstitution after alpha-beta-depleted transplantation in children. As it was prepared, the TCRbeta library received unique molecular identifiers. One entry per CDR3 protein results from TCRdb running MiXCR on the PCR reads. Of about 610,000 distinct CDR3 sequences in the sample, about 10% were seen once. The clonotype originates from a human donor who donated a stem cell graft to a child with acute myeloid leukemia. Sequenced material: PBMCs from the stem cell graft donor, taken from the stem cell graft. The chain links TRBV7-2 to TRBJ1-2; no firm D call. The CDR3 loop reads CASSLERARINYGYTF. CDR3 in DNA: TGTGCCAGCAGCTTAGAGCGGGCCAGGATCAACTATGGCTACACCTTC. The whole variable domain, remainder taken from reference TRBV7-2 and TRBJ1-2, is GAGVSQSPSNKVTEKGKDVELRCDPISGHTALYWYRQSLGQGLEFLIYFQGNSAPDKSGLPSDRFSAERTGGSVSTLTIQRTQQEDSAVYLCASSLERARINYGYTFGSGTRLTVV.